Included here is one T cell receptor beta chain sequence, with context. No antigen is known for it. These data originate in a study of cytomegalovirus exposure and HLA in healthy donors. Turning to the study itself: A prior study identified approximately 120 million unique TCR beta sequences from 190 million or so T cells.

Study observations and caveats: Many donors carried some public TCRs, although rarity characterized most TCR sequences.

60 Vbeta and 13 Jbeta primers were used in PCR. Using immunoSEQ multiplex PCR, the repertoire was profiled, and TCRdb retains in-frame clones only, with some absent. Here the sample spans more than 110,000 clones, roughly 9.7% being singletons. J was trimmed by 0 bases and V by 3 bases; bases with no gene match: 7. The germline V gene has CDR1 SGHAT and CDR2 FQDESV (reference sequence). The CDR3 is made up of 16 amino acids. The specimen sequenced was PBMCs. The V and J genes are TRBV11-1 and TRBJ2-5, with 7 bases identical to TRBD1. The sequence came from a man aged 45-65 years in good health and CMV-seronegative. This CDR3 is CASSFLTGTDQETQYF. The CDR3 nucleotides are TGTGCCAGCAGCTTTTTAACCGGGACAGACCAAGAGACCCAGTACTTC.